A selection of T cell receptor beta chains follows, all from one sample in a study of early T cells in non-severe SARS-CoV-2 infection. TCRdb redid the calling of the 5' RACE reads with MiXCR, one entry per CDR3 protein. The sample contains some 66,000 distinct CDR3 sequences, around an eighth of which appear only once. Source material: whole blood. The receptors stem from an adult who was a healthcare worker with PCR-confirmed SARS-CoV-2 infection or an uninfected control (not recorded which). Both conserved end residues are part of each CDR3.

v_gene	len	CDR3aa
TRBV4-1	14	CASSLSGGDYEQYF
TRBV7-9	14	CASSDSAVTGELFF
TRBV29-1	12	CSVEQKGETQYF
TRBV20-1	17	CSARGTRGKKKSDTQYF
TRBV5-8	13	CASSLTSNTEAFF
TRBV11-2	15	CASSQTSGSAYEQYF
TRBV28	15	CASRKSAYPNEKLFF
TRBV20-1	13	CSARRAGNYEQYF
TRBV7-9	15	CASSLAWVFHYGYTF
TRBV19	14	CASTPTVMNTEAFF
TRBV30	14	CAWNSGVSTDTQYF
TRBV4-1	15	CASSQPGTVYTEAFF
TRBV10-2	13	CASSESGTGELFF
TRBV11-2	16	CASSFARTGVYNEQFF
TRBV12-3/TRBV12-4	15	CASTPFRGPGNTIYF
TRBV7-2	13	CASSFGNEKKLFF